Detailed here is one T cell receptor (beta chain). Its antigen is as yet unknown. Sequenced by immunoSEQ multiplex PCR; TCRdb stores in-frame clones only, minus some. The sample includes some 9,600 clones, around 88% seen only once; the top ten take 2% to 2.5%. The CDR3 runs 14 residues. Germline V gene lookup returns CDR1 SQVTM and CDR2 ANQGSEA. V shed 4 bases and J 3 bases; nucleotides not matched to a gene: 8. The data stem from a study of chemoradiotherapy in HPV16-positive cancers. Looking at the study overall: A couple of HPV16-positive patients' cells yielded candidate HPV-specific clones and common motifs.

Findings and caveats of the study: During treatment, candidate HPV-specific clones and E7-related motifs expanded in tumor. In HPV16-positive patients, HPV-responsive T-cell expansion tracked better recurrence-free survival.

The origin of this receptor is a human donor with HPV-associated anogenital cancer. This sequence joins TRBV29-1 and TRBJ1-2; 7 bases fit TRBD1. The material was blood, obtained from a patient who underwent chemoradiotherapy. The CDR3 nucleotides read TGCAGCGTTGTCGGGGACAGTCGAGACTATGGCTACACCTTC. Translated, it gives CSVVGDSRDYGYTF.